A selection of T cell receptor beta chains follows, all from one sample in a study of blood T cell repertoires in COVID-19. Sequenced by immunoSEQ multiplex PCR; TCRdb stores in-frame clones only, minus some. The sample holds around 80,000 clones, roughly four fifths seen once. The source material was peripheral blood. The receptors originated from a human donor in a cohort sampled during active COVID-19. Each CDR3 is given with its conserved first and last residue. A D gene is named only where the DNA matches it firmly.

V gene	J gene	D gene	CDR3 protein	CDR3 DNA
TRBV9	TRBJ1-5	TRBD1	CASSVGEGGLNQPQHF	TGTGCCAGCAGCGTAGGGGAAGGGGGCCTCAATCAGCCCCAGCATTTT
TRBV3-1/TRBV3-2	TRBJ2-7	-	CASSHRTPNYEQYF	TGTGCCAGCAGCCACCGGACACCAAACTACGAGCAGTACTTC
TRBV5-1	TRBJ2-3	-	CASSLGGGFTDTQYF	TGCGCCAGCAGCTTGGGAGGCGGGTTCACAGATACGCAGTATTTT
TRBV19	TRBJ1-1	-	CASSIGTGKHLNTEAFF	TGTGCCAGTAGTATCGGAACAGGCAAACATCTGAACACTGAAGCTTTCTTT
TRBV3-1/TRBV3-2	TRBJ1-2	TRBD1	CASSQSPGTGGFYTF	TGTGCCAGCAGCCAATCACCCGGGACAGGAGGGTTCTACACCTTC
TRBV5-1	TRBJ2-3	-	CASSSPGLLTDTQYF	TGCGCCAGCAGCTCACCGGGACTTCTCACAGATACGCAGTATTTT
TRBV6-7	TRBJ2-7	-	CASSYSSLAGPSYEQYF	TGTGCCAGCAGTTACTCGAGTCTAGCCGGGCCCTCCTACGAGCAGTACTTC
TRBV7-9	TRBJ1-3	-	CASSFETGTSIYF	TGTGCCAGCAGCTTTGAAACCGGGACTTCCATATATTTT
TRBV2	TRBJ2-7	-	CASSSRGIYEQYF	TGTGCCAGCAGTTCGCGGGGTATCTACGAGCAGTACTTC
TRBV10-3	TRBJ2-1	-	CAISEGASSYNEQFF	TGTGCCATCAGTGAGGGGGCAAGCTCCTACAATGAGCAGTTCTTC